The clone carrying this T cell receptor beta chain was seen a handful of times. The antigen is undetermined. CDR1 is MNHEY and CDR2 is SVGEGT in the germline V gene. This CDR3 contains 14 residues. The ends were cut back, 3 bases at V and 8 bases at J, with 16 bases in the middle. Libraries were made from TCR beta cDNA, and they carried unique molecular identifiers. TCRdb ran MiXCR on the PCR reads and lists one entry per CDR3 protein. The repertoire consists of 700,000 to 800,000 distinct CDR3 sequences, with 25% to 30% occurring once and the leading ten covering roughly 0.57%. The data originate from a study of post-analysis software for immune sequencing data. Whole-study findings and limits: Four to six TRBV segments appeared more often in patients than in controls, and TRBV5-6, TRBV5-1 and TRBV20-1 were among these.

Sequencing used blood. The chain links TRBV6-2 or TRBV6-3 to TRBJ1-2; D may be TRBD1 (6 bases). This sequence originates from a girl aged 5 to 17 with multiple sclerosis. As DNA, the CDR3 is TGTGCCAGCAGTTATAATTTCGTCGGGGGCGGCTACACCTTC. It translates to CASSYNFVGGGYTF.